What follows describes a single TCR beta chain. The table came from immunoSEQ multiplex PCR; TCRdb's copy has only in-frame clones and leaves some out. Among hundreds of thousands of clones listed, 93% were seen once. The data were taken from a study of brain T cells in children with intractable seizures. The time point denotes: blood from clinic visit 5 months post-surgery; TSC patient then seizure free. The sequenced cases were selected for having the highest brain T cell transcript signatures. The CDR3 contains 13 residues. The V and J ends lost 2 bases and 5 bases respectively, with 9 bases between them. CDR1 and CDR2 (germline): MGHDK, SYGVNS.

The receptor was isolated from a boy under two years old with tuberous sclerosis and intractable seizures. This sequence joins TRBV25-1 and TRBJ2-5; D perhaps matches TRBD2 (6 bases). The sample in question was peripheral blood, obtained less than 6 months after surgery. CDR3 protein: CASSEVGGETQYF. The CDR3 DNA is TGTGCCAGCAGTGAAGTTGGAGGGGAGACCCAGTACTTC. The complete variable domain, with remaining parts taken from reference TRBV25-1 and TRBJ2-5, reads EADIYQTPRYLVIGTGKKITLECSQTMGHDKMYWYQQDPGMELHLIHYSYGVNSTEKGDLSSESTVSRIRTEHFPLTLESARPSHTSQYLCASSEVGGETQYFGPGTRLLVL.